The clone carrying this T cell receptor (beta chain) came up once. The antigen is undetermined. The entry originates in a study of high-grade serous ovarian cancer treatment subgroups. Study summary: Each sample yielded on average around 7,000 unique TCR beta rearrangements from roughly 15,000 reads. Study-level points and caveats: Bulk tumor TCR sequencing gave no spatial information. TCR relatedness rose with neoantigen level and trended with mutation load. Same-patient tumor repertoires overlapped at roughly 0.1 to 0.79; different patients barely overlapped.

The germline V gene encodes CDR1 SGHTS and CDR2 YDEGEE. The V gene end was trimmed by 0 bases and the J gene end by 0 bases; junction bases not matched to a gene: 6. The CDR3 covers 17 residues. The tumor samples were collected prior to definitive surgery or chemotherapy. TCRdb's table, derived via immunoSEQ multiplex PCR, lists solely in-frame clones and lacks some. Among 30,000 to 40,000 clones listed, 79% were seen once. The chain has TRBV5-8 and TRBJ2-1, with 7 bases fitting TRBD2. Input material: tumor tissue. The origin of this receptor is a human donor with high-grade serous ovarian cancer. For the CDR3, the DNA is TGTGCCAGCAGCTTGGGGTTCGGCGGGAGCTCCTACAATGAGCAGTTCTTC. Translation gives CASSLGFGGSSYNEQFF. Full variable domain (remainder filled in from reference TRBV5-8 and TRBJ2-1): EAGVTQSPTHLIKTRGQQATLRCSPISGHTSVYWYQQALGLGLQFLLWYDEGEERNRGNFPPRFSGRQFPNYSSELNVNALELEDSALYLCASSLGFGGSSYNEQFFGPGTRLTVL.